These T cell receptor beta chains were read from a single sample in a study of cytomegalovirus exposure and HLA in healthy donors. Assay used: immunoSEQ multiplex PCR; TCRdb lists only in-frame clones, some missing. The profile shows roughly 50,000 clones, over 85% of them singletons. Input material: PBMCs. The source is a woman aged 18-30 years in good health and CMV-seropositive. Both conserved end residues are part of each CDR3. The D gene is left open where the match is weak. Some rows have no size entry. The others give once, few or many, or a class for an expanded clone.

size,J,D,V,CDR3,DNA
-,TRBJ2-3,-,TRBV9,CANSLQGGTQYF,TGTGCCAACTCTCTTCAGGGGGGTACGCAGTATTTT
-,TRBJ1-1,-,TRBV27,CASSSLRPRDTKREAFF,TGTGCCAGCAGTTCCCTAAGGCCTCGGGACACTAAGCGTGAAGCTTTCTTT
-,TRBJ2-2,-,TRBV30,CAWRRAGANTGELFF,TGTGCCTGGAGGAGGGCAGGGGCTAACACCGGGGAGCTGTTTTTT
-,TRBJ2-1,TRBD1,TRBV28,CASSSRWDREAGLQFF,TGTGCCAGCAGCTCGCGATGGGACAGGGAGGCCGGATTGCAGTTCTTC
-,TRBJ2-5,TRBD2,TRBV7-2,CASSLGWGLALETQYF,TGTGCCAGCAGCTTAGGTTGGGGACTAGCCTTGGAGACCCAGTACTTC
-,TRBJ2-7,-,TRBV2,CASSESRDSSSYEQYF,TGTGCCAGCAGTGAAAGTAGGGACTCCTCCTCCTACGAGCAGTACTTC
-,TRBJ2-3,-,TRBV6-6,CASGGSTDTQYF,TGTGCCAGCGGCGGCAGCACAGATACGCAGTATTTT
-,TRBJ2-2,-,TRBV6-1,CASSEGAGNTGELFF,TGTGCCAGCAGTGAAGGTGCAGGGAACACCGGGGAGCTGTTTTTT
-,TRBJ1-2,TRBD1,TRBV28,CASEGAAGGYGYTF,TGTGCCAGCGAGGGGGCGGCGGGTGGCTATGGCTACACCTTC
-,TRBJ2-3,TRBD1,TRBV6-5,CASSSRTGEPDTQYF,TGTGCCAGCAGTTCGAGGACAGGGGAGCCAGATACGCAGTATTTT
-,TRBJ1-1,-,TRBV30,CAWSPTGYRVNTEAFF,TGTGCCTGGAGTCCCACGGGGTACAGGGTGAACACTGAAGCTTTCTTT
-,TRBJ2-3,-,TRBV5-6,CASSYGVSADTQYF,TGTGCCAGCAGCTACGGGGTGAGCGCAGATACGCAGTATTTT
-,TRBJ2-3,-,TRBV1,CTSSQALKRADTQYF,TGCACCAGCAGCCAAGCCCTCAAGAGGGCAGATACGCAGTATTTT
-,TRBJ2-4,TRBD2,TRBV7-3,CASSFGGGNIQYF,TGTGCCAGCAGCTTTGGCGGGGGGAACATTCAGTACTTC
-,TRBJ2-1,-,TRBV5-1,CASSLEQGLYNEQFF,TGCGCCAGCAGCTTGGAGCAGGGTTTATACAATGAGCAGTTCTTC
-,TRBJ2-3,TRBD1,TRBV23-1,CASCRDRERSTDTQYF,TGCGCCAGCTGCCGGGACAGGGAACGTAGCACAGATACGCAGTATTTT
-,TRBJ2-3,TRBD2,TRBV28,CASSLAGVTDTQYF,TGTGCCAGCAGCCTAGCGGGGGTGACAGATACGCAGTATTTT
once,TRBJ2-3,-,TRBV6-1,CASSEASRLATDTQYF,TGTGCCAGCAGTGAAGCGAGTAGGCTAGCAACAGATACGCAGTATTTT
-,TRBJ2-7,-,TRBV5-4,CASSSRGTDYEQYF,TGTGCCAGCAGTTCACGCGGGACAGACTACGAGCAGTACTTC
-,TRBJ2-3,TRBD1,TRBV9,CASSTRQGSDTQYF,TGTGCCAGCAGCACTCGACAGGGATCAGATACGCAGTATTTT
few,TRBJ1-6,TRBD1,TRBV19,CASAGQGRSPLHF,TGTGCCAGTGCGGGACAGGGAAGATCACCCCTCCACTTT
once,TRBJ2-4,-,TRBV11-1,CASSSTTSPAKNIQYF,TGTGCCAGCAGCTCGACTACTAGTCCGGCCAAAAACATTCAGTACTTC
-,TRBJ2-3,TRBD2,TRBV10-3,CAISGAGGARPTDTQYF,TGTGCCATCAGTGGGGCGGGGGGGGCGAGACCCACAGATACGCAGTATTTT
-,TRBJ1-6,TRBD1,TRBV14,CASSLRQGSPLHF,TGTGCCAGCAGCCTTCGACAGGGATCACCCCTCCACTTT
once,TRBJ1-6,-,TRBV7-9,CASSLVQGNSPLHF,TGTGCCAGCAGCTTAGTTCAGGGGAATTCACCCCTCCACTTT
-,TRBJ1-3,TRBD1,TRBV2,CASSELSGGTGNTIYF,TGTGCCAGCAGTGAACTGTCAGGGGGAACTGGAAACACCATATATTTT
-,TRBJ1-6,-,TRBV19,CASSIQTGDGSPLHF,TGTGCCAGTAGTATCCAAACGGGGGATGGATCACCCCTCCACTTT
-,TRBJ1-2,-,TRBV27,CASSFDRSQGYYGYTF,TGTGCCAGCAGTTTTGACAGGTCCCAGGGATACTATGGCTACACCTTC
-,TRBJ2-1,TRBD2,TRBV4-1,CASSPFWTSFNEQFF,TGCGCCAGCAGCCCCTTTTGGACTAGTTTCAATGAGCAGTTCTTC
-,TRBJ1-4,-,TRBV6-1,CASSEVPLGTPNEKLFF,TGTGCCAGCAGTGAAGTGCCTCTCGGGACACCTAATGAAAAACTGTTTTTT
-,TRBJ2-3,-,TRBV4-2,CASSQGLADTQYF,TGTGCCAGCAGCCAAGGCCTAGCCGATACGCAGTATTTT
-,TRBJ2-4,-,TRBV4-2,CASSQEASGAKNIQYF,TGTGCCAGCAGCCAAGAGGCCAGCGGAGCCAAAAACATTCAGTACTTC
-,TRBJ2-7,-,TRBV4-1,CASSQGSGVVYEQYF,TGCGCCAGCAGCCAAGGTTCGGGGGTGGTATACGAGCAGTACTTC
-,TRBJ2-2,TRBD2,TRBV10-2,CASDPGTSGGNTGELFF,TGCGCCAGCGACCCGGGGACTAGCGGGGGGAACACCGGGGAGCTGTTTTTT
-,TRBJ2-1,-,TRBV28,CASSLEGLNNEQFF,TGTGCCAGCAGTTTGGAGGGACTGAACAATGAGCAGTTCTTC
-,TRBJ2-5,-,TRBV30,CAWSRLAPETQYF,TGTGCCTGGAGTAGGCTAGCGCCGGAGACCCAGTACTTC
-,TRBJ2-7,-,TRBV29-1,CSVGEGQPDEQYF,TGCAGCGTTGGGGAAGGACAGCCTGATGAGCAGTACTTC
-,TRBJ2-7,-,TRBV19,CASSITGSFYEQYF,TGTGCCAGTAGTATCACAGGGAGTTTCTACGAGCAGTACTTC
-,TRBJ1-5,-,TRBV28,CASSKPGAAQPQHF,TGTGCCAGCAGCAAACCAGGGGCTGCTCAGCCCCAGCATTTT
-,TRBJ2-3,TRBD1,TRBV25-1,CASCGTGTDTQYF,TGTGCCAGCTGCGGGACAGGGACAGATACGCAGTATTTT
-,TRBJ2-7,TRBD1,TRBV27,CASSLFPPRDRGRFKNEQYF,TGTGCCAGCAGTTTATTCCCCCCCCGGGACAGGGGGCGCTTTAAGAACGAGCAGTACTTC
-,TRBJ2-7,TRBD1,TRBV5-4,CASSPRQGSYEQYF,TGTGCCAGCAGCCCCAGACAGGGGAGCTACGAGCAGTACTTC